These 2 T cell receptor beta chains share one sample of origin, sequenced in a study of blood T cell repertoires in COVID-19 (TCRdb year 2020). The library was built by means of the immunoSEQ multiplex PCR assay. TCRdb took this table from immuneACCESS and kept in-frame rearrangements with V and J called. Such tables lack part of the clones; where checked against another copy, unresolved V genes explain under half of the gap, and the rest is unexplained. The sample table lists around 300,000 clones, roughly 91% of them with a count of one. The top ten clones comprise more than 1.5% of the sample. Sequenced sample: PBMCs or T cells enriched from blood (not recorded which). The receptors come from a woman aged 60-75 years who had recovered from COVID-19.

This sequence joins TRBV4-1 and TRBJ2-1; D possibly corresponds to TRBD2 (5 bases). V lost 4 bases and J lost 4, with 5 bases in between. CDR3 length: 12 residues. Germline V gene sequence: CDR1 MGHRA, CDR2 YSYEKL. CDR3 sequence reads: CASSLAYNEQFF. The CDR3 coding sequence is TGCGCCAGCAGCCTAGCGTACAATGAGCAGTTCTTC.

The chain carries TRBV7-9 and TRBJ2-7, with 7 bases matching TRBD1. J was trimmed by 0 bases and V by 5 bases; bases with no gene match: 4. CDR1 and CDR2 (germline): SEHNR, FQNEAQ (reference sequence). This CDR3 spans 14 amino acids. CDR3 bases: TGTGCCAGCAGCCCGGGACAGATCTCCTACGAGCAGTACTTC. Encoded protein: CASSPGQISYEQYF.